The source of this T cell receptor (beta chain) is a study of T cells in Graves' hyperthyroidism and ophthalmopathy. The TCR beta CDR3 regions underwent amplification using RNA transcripts as the source. First-round RT-PCR with HTBI primers amplified the TCR CDR3 region. TCRdb processed the multiplex PCR reads anew with MiXCR; each CDR3 protein has one entry. The sample consists of more than 300,000 distinct CDR3 sequences, around a sixth of them appearing once. The study excluded patients with uncontrolled infection, other autoimmune disease, pregnancy or lactation. Out of approximately 10 ml of fresh peripheral blood came the PBMCs. This clonotype was seen more than once but under ten times. After removal of 3 bases from V and 2 bases from J, the junction contained 7 bases not matched to a gene. The CDR3 is 15 residues long.

This clonotype was obtained from a man aged 18 to 30 with Graves' ophthalmopathy. Sequenced: blood. V usage is TRBV12-3 or TRBV12-4 and J usage is TRBJ2-7; TRBD1 matches at 7 bases. CDR3 residues: CASSFRQGDPYEQYF. The CDR3 nucleotides are TGTGCCAGCAGTTTTCGACAGGGCGATCCCTACGAGCAGTACTTC.